A single sample gave rise to the 15 T cell receptor beta chains below, sequenced in a study of OX40 agonist ivuxolimab in advanced cancers. Method: immunoSEQ multiplex PCR; TCRdb's copy keeps in-frame clones and lacks some. The sample yields about 30,000 clones, 81% seen once. The sequences come from CD4+ or CD8+ T cells sorted from blood, collected in a trial of the OX40 agonist ivuxolimab. Source of these receptors: an adult with an advanced solid tumor such as melanoma, head and neck, liver or kidney cancer.

V usage is TRBV6-5 and J usage is TRBJ2-4; D is ambiguous. Germline CDR1 reads MNHEY; CDR2 reads SVGAGI. The CDR3 extends over 14 amino acids. V lost 6 bases and J 0 bases, leaving 9 bases between the germline ends. DNA of the CDR3: TGTGCCAGCAGACCCGACCTAGCCAAAAACATTCAGTACTTC. Its translation is CASRPDLAKNIQYF.

The V call is TRBV18, the J call TRBJ1-1, with D hard to call. The germline gives CDR1 KGHSH, CDR2 LQKENI. V shed 6 bases and J shed 2 bases, with 10 bases lying between them. This CDR3 has 13 amino acids. CDR3 DNA: TGTGCCAGCTCCCCTCAAGCTAACACTGAAGCTTTCTTT. Protein product: CASSPQANTEAFF.

This clone was seen a few times. The rearrangement links TRBV7-9 to TRBJ2-2; 8 nucleotides agree with TRBD1. In germline, CDR1 is SEHNR, CDR2 FQNEAQ (reference sequence). J was trimmed by 2 bases and V by 5 bases; bases with no gene match: 7. The CDR3 length is 16 residues. CDR3 protein: CASSTGTGINTGELFF. CDR3 coding DNA: TGTGCCAGCAGCACCGGGACAGGAATAAACACCGGGGAGCTGTTTTTT.

The chain links TRBV4-1 to TRBJ2-5, with 9 bases matching TRBD2. This CDR3 spans 14 amino acids. Losses at the gene ends were 0 bases for V and 9 bases for J; bases not matched to a gene: 5. CDR1 is MGHRA and CDR2 is YSYEKL in the germline V gene. DNA for the CDR3: TGCGCCAGCAGCCAAGAGGGGCGGGGGGGGCCCCAGTACTTC. Amino acids: CASSQEGRGGPQYF.

The V call is TRBV6-5, the J call TRBJ2-1, with 9 bases that match TRBD2. Trimming cost V 0 bases and J 4 bases; bases outside gene matches: 4. There are 16 residues in the CDR3. Germline CDR1 is MNHEY and CDR2 is SVGAGI. CDR3: CASSYSPSGAYNEQFF. In nucleotides, the CDR3 is TGTGCCAGCAGTTACTCGCCTAGCGGGGCATACAATGAGCAGTTCTTC.

The chain recombines TRBV7-3 with TRBJ2-7; weak D call: TRBD2 (6 bases). This CDR3 is 17 amino acids long. Germline V lookup: CDR1 SGHTA, CDR2 FQGTGA. Trimming shortened V by 5 bases and J by 0 bases, and 20 bases separated the two germline ends. The DNA for the CDR3 is TGTGCCAGCAGCCGCCTCCGTGGGACTGAAAGCTCCTACGAGCAGTACTTC. This gives the protein CASSRLRGTESSYEQYF.

The chain uses TRBV28 and TRBJ2-7; 8 nucleotides agree with TRBD2. This CDR3 is 14 amino acids long. The V gene's germline CDR1 is MDHEN and CDR2 SYDVKM. V dropped 2 bases and J dropped 4; count of bases not matched to a gene: 4. CDR3 protein: CASSLAGGTYEQYF. CDR3 DNA: TGTGCCAGCAGTTTAGCGGGAGGAACTTACGAGCAGTACTTC.

This chain connects TRBV30 to TRBJ2-7; D gene ambiguous. The CDR3 contains 13 residues. V lost 3 bases and J 4 bases, leaving 13 bases between the germline ends. Germline CDR1 and CDR2: GTSNPN and SVGIG (reference sequence). The CDR3: CAWSLPLGYEQYF. CDR3 nucleotide sequence: TGTGCCTGGAGCCTGCCATTGGGTTACGAGCAGTACTTC.

The rearrangement joins TRBV7-2 to TRBJ2-7, with unresolved D. Germline values: CDR1 SGHTA, CDR2 FQGNSA. The CDR3 spans 12 residues. Deletions cut 6 bases from V and 0 bases from J, with 6 bases between. The DNA of the CDR3 is TGTGCCAGCAGGGGTAGCTCCTACGAGCAGTACTTC. It codes for CASRGSSYEQYF.

This clone was counted only a few times. The rearrangement links TRBV6-1 to TRBJ1-2; D is unresolved. The germline V and J ends were trimmed by 2 bases and 8 bases, with 18 bases remaining between them. Germline CDR1 reads MNHNS; CDR2 reads SASEGT. The CDR3 is made up of 15 amino acids. DNA of the CDR3: TGTGCCAGCAGTGAACGGAGCCGGGCCCTCTTAGGCTACACCTTC. As protein: CASSERSRALLGYTF.

The rearrangement joins TRBV2 to TRBJ2-1, with D unclear. V gave up 4 bases and J gave up 7 bases, with 11 bases separating them. The CDR3 spans 13 residues. Germline loops: CDR1 SNHLY, CDR2 FYNNEI. The CDR3 loop is CASSVILRNEQFF. The CDR3 nucleotides read TGTGCCAGCAGTGTGATTTTACGTAATGAGCAGTTCTTC.

The J gene is TRBJ2-1, the V gene TRBV5-1, with D tentatively TRBD1 or TRBD2 (6 bases each). Trimming took 0 bases from V and 7 from J, leaving 17 bases between them. The CDR3 is made up of 16 amino acids. The germline V gene has CDR1 SGHRS and CDR2 YFSETQ. CDR3 protein: CASSLDTGAARNEQFF. Written as DNA, the CDR3 is TGCGCCAGCAGCTTGGATACGGGGGCAGCGAGAAATGAGCAGTTCTTC.

The gene calls are TRBV19 and TRBJ2-7; D not certain. The germline CDR1 and CDR2 sequences are LNHDA and SQIVND (reference sequence). This CDR3 spans 13 amino acids. The V end was cut by 6 bases, the J end by 2 bases, with 11 bases between. CDR3 in amino acids: CASRHTDTYEQYF. The CDR3 nucleotides read TGTGCCAGTAGGCATACAGATACCTACGAGCAGTACTTC. The whole variable domain, filled in from reference TRBV19 and TRBJ2-7, reads DGGITQSPKYLFRKEGQNVTLSCEQNLNHDAMYWYRQDPGQGLRLIYYSQIVNDFQKGDIAEGYSVSREKKESFPLTVTSAQKNPTAFYLCASRHTDTYEQYFGPGTRLTVT.

This sequence joins TRBV5-6 and TRBJ1-3; no clear D gene. The length of the CDR3 is 16 residues. Germline V gene sequence: CDR1 SGHDT, CDR2 YYEEEE. Trimming left V 3 bases short and J 0 bases short, with 13 bases between. The CDR3 region is CASSSPLRSSGNTIYF. As DNA, the CDR3 is TGTGCCAGCAGCTCCCCACTCCGAAGCTCTGGAAACACCATATATTTT.

The chain employs TRBV9 and TRBJ1-3; maybe TRBD1 (6 bases). The CDR3 length is 14 residues. The germline V gene encodes CDR1 SGDLS and CDR2 YYNGEE. Deletions cut 1 base from V and 2 bases from J, with 7 bases between. CDR3 DNA: TGTGCCAGCAGCGTACCAGGGGCTGGAAACACCATATATTTT. Protein product: CASSVPGAGNTIYF. The full variable domain, completed using reference TRBV9 and TRBJ1-3, is DSGVTQTPKHLITATGQRVTLRCSPRSGDLSVYWYQQSLDQGLQFLIQYYNGEERAKGNILERFSAQQFPDLHSELNLSSLELGDSALYFCASSVPGAGNTIYFGEGSWLTVV.